These 22 T cell receptor beta chains came from one sample sequenced in a study of OX40 agonist ivuxolimab in advanced cancers. Only in-frame clones appear in the TCRdb table, and some are missing; sequencing was by immunoSEQ multiplex PCR. The data show 30,000 to 35,000 clones, with roughly 89% seen just once and more than 30% held by the top ten. Sequenced material: CD4+ or CD8+ T cells sorted from blood, taken in a trial of the OX40 agonist ivuxolimab. These receptors came from an adult with an advanced solid tumor such as melanoma, head and neck, liver or kidney cancer.

The CDR3: CASSQDEVGGPQETQYF. CDR3 DNA sequence: TGCGCCAGCAGCCAAGACGAGGTGGGGGGCCCTCAAGAGACCCAGTACTTC. V is TRBV4-1 and J is TRBJ2-5; D possibly matches TRBD1 or TRBD2 (6 bases each). Germline CDR1 MGHRA, CDR2 YSYEKL. V was clipped by 0 bases and J by 2 bases, with 16 bases between them. The CDR3 consists of 17 residues.

About this clone itself: A junction end diverges from the germline sequence, so it may reflect a read error. The J gene is TRBJ2-1, the V gene TRBV2; a weak D match, TRBD2 (5 bases). This CDR3 contains 11 residues. Germline-derived CDR1 and CDR2 are SNHLY and FYNNEI. CDR3 protein: CASSDTEDHVF. CDR3 sequence (DNA): TGTGCCAGCAGTGATACGGAGGACCATGTCTTC.

The gene calls are TRBV7-9 and TRBJ2-7; D is possibly TRBD1 (5 bases). Germline V CDR1 and CDR2: SEHNR, FQNEAQ (reference sequence). The CDR3 extends over 15 amino acids. The V gene lost 1 base and the J gene lost 1 base, with 11 bases spanning the gap. As DNA, the CDR3 is TGTGCCAGCAGCTTAGGACAGTTAGGGTCCTACGAGCAGTACTTC. This encodes CASSLGQLGSYEQYF.

The CDR3 sequence: CASSYEGGWFF. CDR3 DNA: TGTGCCAGCAGTTACGAGGGGGGGTGGTTCTTC. The chain recombines TRBV6-5 with TRBJ2-1; weak D call: TRBD2 (7 bases). The V and J ends lost 2 bases and 15 bases respectively, with 11 bases between them. CDR1 MNHEY and CDR2 SVGAGI come from the germline V gene. This CDR3 is built from 11 residues.

This clone has just one count. This chain uses TRBV5-4 with TRBJ2-1; TRBD2 matches 7 bases. The CDR3 consists of 15 residues. V trimming: 4 bases; J trimming: 5 bases; junction bases outside the gene matches: 9. Germline CDR1 is SGHNT and CDR2 is YYREEE (reference sequence). This chain's CDR3 is CASSPERGPHNEQFF. The CDR3 DNA follows: TGTGCCAGCAGCCCTGAGCGGGGCCCCCACAATGAGCAGTTCTTC.

The gene calls are TRBV10-1 and TRBJ2-3; D unresolved. Germline-derived CDR1 and CDR2 are WNHNN and SYGVQD (reference sequence). Trimming stripped 3 bases from V and 8 bases from J, with 12 bases between. This CDR3 spans 13 amino acids. The CDR3 coding sequence is TGCGCCAGCAGTGATCGGGCCGCCGGTACGCAGTATTTT. It specifies CASSDRAAGTQYF.

The V gene is TRBV9, the J gene TRBJ2-7; possible D gene TRBD1, 5 bases. V was shortened by 0 bases and J by 0 bases, with 7 bases between the two germline ends. In germline, CDR1 is SGDLS, CDR2 YYNGEE. This CDR3 contains 14 residues. The CDR3 DNA follows: TGTGCCAGCAGCGTAGGACAGATCTCCTACGAGCAGTACTTC. Translation: CASSVGQISYEQYF.

The chain has TRBV28 and TRBJ2-3; 8 bases fit TRBD1. With 10 bases clipped from V and 4 bases from J, the junction kept 7 bases outside the gene matches. This CDR3 contains 13 residues. The germline gives CDR1 MDHEN, CDR2 SYDVKM. The CDR3 reads CAIRTGRSDTQYF. Written as DNA, the CDR3 is TGTGCCATCCGGACAGGGAGGTCAGATACGCAGTATTTT.

This sequence joins TRBV4-2 and TRBJ2-1; 7 bases fit TRBD2. The CDR3 is made up of 16 amino acids. The germline CDR1 and CDR2 sequences are LGHNA and YNFKEQ. V lost 0 bases, J lost 4 bases, and 6 bases stayed unmatched. For the CDR3, the DNA is TGTGCCAGCAGCCAAGATGTGGCGGGGGAATACAATGAGCAGTTCTTC. Its translation is CASSQDVAGEYNEQFF.

This sequence joins TRBV7-9 and TRBJ1-4, with D tentatively TRBD1 (5 bases). CDR3 length equals 13 residues. V lost 1 base and J lost 8, with 8 bases in between. CDR1 is SEHNR and CDR2 is FQNEAQ in the germline V gene (reference sequence). CDR3 sequence (DNA): TGTGCCAGCAGCTTAGGCGGGGGGGAAAAACTGTTTTTT. The encoded protein is CASSLGGGEKLFF.

The genes are TRBV28 and TRBJ2-2, with 14 bases lining up with TRBD2. V gave up 5 bases and J gave up 1 base; unmatched junction bases: 3. The germline V gene has CDR1 MDHEN and CDR2 SYDVKM. The CDR3 spans 17 residues. The CDR3, as DNA: TGTGCCAGCAGTCTGGGGACTAGCGGGAGGAACACCGGGGAGCTGTTTTTT. It specifies CASSLGTSGRNTGELFF.

This clone was detected only once. The chain couples TRBV11-2 to TRBJ2-7; D is uncertain. The CDR3 covers 12 residues. The germline gives CDR1 SGHAT, CDR2 FQNNGV. Trimming stripped 2 bases from V and 3 bases from J, with 5 bases between. DNA for the CDR3: TGTGCCAGCAGCTTACTTGGCTACGAGCAGTACTTC. This sequence encodes CASSLLGYEQYF.

The chain is built from TRBV5-6 and TRBJ2-2; the match to TRBD1 covers 8 bases. The germline V gene encodes CDR1 SGHDT and CDR2 YYEEEE. The CDR3 is 17 amino acids. The trim removed 7 bases at V and 1 base at J, leaving 12 bases unmatched. Here the CDR3 reads CASALQGALLNTGELFF. CDR3 in DNA: TGTGCCAGCGCCTTGCAGGGGGCCCTACTGAACACCGGGGAGCTGTTTTTT.

The rearrangement joins TRBV7-8 to TRBJ1-2; no firm D call. Germline CDR1 is SGHVS and CDR2 is FQNEAQ. With 4 bases removed from V and 12 bases from J, the gap between germline ends came to 15 bases. The length of the CDR3 is 12 residues. The CDR3 DNA follows: TGTGCCAGCAGCTCTGACTACGGGGAAGACACCTTC. It is translated as CASSSDYGEDTF.

This chain links TRBV27 with TRBJ1-2; 12 bases align to TRBD1. This CDR3 contains 16 residues. Germline V gene lookup returns CDR1 MNHEY and CDR2 SMNVEV (reference sequence). Unmatched junction bases numbered 5, after V lost 1 base and J lost 5 bases. The CDR3 DNA reads TGTGCCAGCAGTTTATATGGGACAGGGGGCGCTTATGGCTACACCTTC. Translated, it gives CASSLYGTGGAYGYTF.

This chain uses TRBV2 with TRBJ2-1; 8 nucleotides align to TRBD1. The V gene end was trimmed by 6 bases and the J gene end by 4 bases; junction bases not matched to a gene: 8. The germline CDR1 and CDR2 sequences are SNHLY and FYNNEI. CDR3 size: 15 residues. The CDR3 sequence: CASRQTGVGYNEQFF. CDR3 DNA sequence: TGTGCCAGCAGACAGACAGGGGTTGGATACAATGAGCAGTTCTTC.

V and J are TRBV27 and TRBJ1-1; weak D call: TRBD1 (6 bases). CDR3 length: 13 residues. Between the trimmed V and J ends, which lost 5 bases and 6 bases, there was a span of 13 bases. Per germline, CDR1 MNHEY and CDR2 SMNVEV (reference sequence). The CDR3 DNA reads TGTGCCAGCAGTACAGGGCCGGGGGCTGAAGCTTTCTTT. This codes for CASSTGPGAEAFF.

This sequence joins TRBV9 and TRBJ1-1, with TRBD1 identical over 8 bases. The J segment lost 1 base and the V segment lost 3 bases, leaving 5 bases of the junction unmatched. The CDR3 has 15 amino acids. Looked up from germline, CDR1 is SGDLS and CDR2 is YYNGEE. The CDR3 loop reads CASSGRQGWNTEAFF. CDR3 sequence (DNA): TGTGCCAGCAGCGGTAGACAGGGGTGGAACACTGAAGCTTTCTTT. The full variable domain, rest sourced from reference TRBV9 and TRBJ1-1, is DSGVTQTPKHLITATGQRVTLRCSPRSGDLSVYWYQQSLDQGLQFLIQYYNGEERAKGNILERFSAQQFPDLHSELNLSSLELGDSALYFCASSGRQGWNTEAFFGQGTRLTVV.

The chain couples TRBV27 to TRBJ1-2; 8 bases line up with TRBD1. V lost 8 bases, J lost 3 bases, and 5 bases stayed unmatched. The CDR3 runs 13 residues. CDR1 and CDR2 (germline): MNHEY, SMNVEV (reference sequence). CDR3 residues: CASGTGRDYGYTF. The CDR3 DNA reads TGTGCCAGCGGGACAGGACGAGACTATGGCTACACCTTC.

In regard to this clone: Its ends do not fully match the called genes, so a read error is possible. The chain is built from TRBV11-2 and TRBJ2-5, with 8 bases aligning to TRBD2. The CDR3 covers 14 residues. Germline CDR1 and CDR2: SGHAT and FQNNGV. As DNA, the CDR3 is TGTGCCAGCAGTTTAGCGGGCGGGAGGGAGACCCAGTACTTC. Protein sequence: CASSLAGGRETQYF.

This chain links TRBV27 with TRBJ2-2, with a weak D call TRBD2 (5 bases). Per germline, CDR1 MNHEY and CDR2 SMNVEV (reference sequence). The CDR3 consists of 15 residues. V lost 6 bases, J lost 0 bases, and 11 bases lay in between. CDR3 nucleotides: TGTGCCAGCAGCCCATGGGGAGCGAACACCGGGGAGCTGTTTTTT. It encodes CASSPWGANTGELFF.

CDR3 loop: CATSREDRALEKLFF. In DNA, the CDR3 is TGTGCCACCAGCAGAGAGGATCGAGCACTTGAAAAACTGTTTTTT. The chain is built from TRBV15 and TRBJ1-4, with D unclear. The CDR3 contains 15 residues. Germline CDR1 reads LNHNV; CDR2 reads YYDKDF (reference sequence). Trimming left V 0 bases short and J 7 bases short, with 12 bases between.